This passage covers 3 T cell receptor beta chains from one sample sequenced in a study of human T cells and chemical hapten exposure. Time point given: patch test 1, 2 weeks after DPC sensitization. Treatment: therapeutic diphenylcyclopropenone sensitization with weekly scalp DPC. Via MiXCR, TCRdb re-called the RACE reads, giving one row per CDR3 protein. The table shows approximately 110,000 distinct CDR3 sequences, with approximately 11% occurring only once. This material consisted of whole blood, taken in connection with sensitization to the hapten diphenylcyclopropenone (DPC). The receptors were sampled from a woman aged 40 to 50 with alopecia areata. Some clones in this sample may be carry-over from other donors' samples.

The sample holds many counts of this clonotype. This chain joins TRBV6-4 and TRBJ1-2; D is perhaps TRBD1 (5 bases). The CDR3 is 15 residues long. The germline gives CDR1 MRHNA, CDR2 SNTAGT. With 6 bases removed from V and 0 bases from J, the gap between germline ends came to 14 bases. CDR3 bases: TGTGCCAGCAGAGGCGGAAGAGGGGCTAACTATGGCTACACCTTC. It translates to CASRGGRGANYGYTF.

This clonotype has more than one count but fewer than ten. The DNA for the CDR3 is TGCAGTGCTAGAGCATCGGGACTCAACACAGATACGCAGTATTTT. Its translation: CSARASGLNTDTQYF. The chain joins TRBV20-1 to TRBJ2-3; D is possibly TRBD2 (6 bases). CDR3 size: 15 residues. Trimming removed 1 base from V and 2 bases from J, with 13 bases in between. Germline V lookup: CDR1 DFQATT, CDR2 SNEGSKA (reference sequence).

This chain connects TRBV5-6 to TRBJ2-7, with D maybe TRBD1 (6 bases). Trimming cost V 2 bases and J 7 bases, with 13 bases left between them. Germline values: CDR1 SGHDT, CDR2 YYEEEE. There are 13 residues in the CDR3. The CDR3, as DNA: TGTGCCAGCAGCTTTCCAGGGGATAGGGAGCAGTACTTC. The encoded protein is CASSFPGDREQYF.